This TCR beta chain came from a study of blood T cell repertoires in COVID-19. At the level of the study: Nucleic acid was either cDNA or gDNA, and it came from T cells, B-cell-depleted T cells, or PBMCs.

The ends were cut back, 0 bases at V and 7 bases at J, with 8 bases in the middle. From germline, CDR1 is SGDLS and CDR2 YYNGEE. The CDR3 covers 13 residues. Per the study methods: From reference gene primer amplification, estimates of nucleated cell counts were derived. Sequenced by immunoSEQ multiplex PCR; TCRdb stores in-frame clones only, minus some. The V and J calls and clone size were taken over from that table, and D and trimming were inferred from the DNA. The sample lists about 190,000 clones, roughly four fifths seen once, with 13% in the top ten. Sequencing input: peripheral blood. The source is a man aged 50 to 59 who had recovered from COVID-19. The chain has TRBV9 and TRBJ2-1; perhaps TRBD1 as D (6 bases). CDR3 DNA sequence: TGTGCCAGCAGCGTAGGGGGGCAAAATGAGCAGTTCTTC. Translating it yields CASSVGGQNEQFF.